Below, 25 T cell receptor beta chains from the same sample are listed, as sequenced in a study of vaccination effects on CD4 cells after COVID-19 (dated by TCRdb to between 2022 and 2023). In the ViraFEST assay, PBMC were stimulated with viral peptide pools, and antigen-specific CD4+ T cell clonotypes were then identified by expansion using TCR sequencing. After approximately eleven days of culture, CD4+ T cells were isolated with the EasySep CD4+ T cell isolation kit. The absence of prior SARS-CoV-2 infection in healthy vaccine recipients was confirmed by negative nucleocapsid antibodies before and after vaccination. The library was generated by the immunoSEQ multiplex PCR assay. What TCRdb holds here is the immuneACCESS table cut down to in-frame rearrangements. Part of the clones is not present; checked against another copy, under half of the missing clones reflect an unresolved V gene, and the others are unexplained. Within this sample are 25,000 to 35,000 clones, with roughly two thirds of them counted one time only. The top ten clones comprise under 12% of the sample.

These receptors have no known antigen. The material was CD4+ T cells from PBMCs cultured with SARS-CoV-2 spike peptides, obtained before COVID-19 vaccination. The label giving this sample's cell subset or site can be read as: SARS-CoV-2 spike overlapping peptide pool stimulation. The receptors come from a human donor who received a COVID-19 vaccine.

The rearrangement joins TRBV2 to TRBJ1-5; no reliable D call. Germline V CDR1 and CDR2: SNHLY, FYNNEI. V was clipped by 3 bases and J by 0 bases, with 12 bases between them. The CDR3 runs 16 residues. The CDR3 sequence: CASSDSINFSNQPQHF. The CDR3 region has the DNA TGTGCCAGCAGTGACTCCATCAACTTTAGCAATCAGCCCCAGCATTTT.

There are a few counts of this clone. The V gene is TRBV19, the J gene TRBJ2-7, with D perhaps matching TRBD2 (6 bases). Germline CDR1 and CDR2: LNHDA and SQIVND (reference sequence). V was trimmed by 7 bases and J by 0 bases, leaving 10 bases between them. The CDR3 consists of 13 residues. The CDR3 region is CASKEGSSYEQYF. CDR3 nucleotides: TGTGCCAGTAAGGAGGGGTCCTCCTACGAGCAGTACTTC.

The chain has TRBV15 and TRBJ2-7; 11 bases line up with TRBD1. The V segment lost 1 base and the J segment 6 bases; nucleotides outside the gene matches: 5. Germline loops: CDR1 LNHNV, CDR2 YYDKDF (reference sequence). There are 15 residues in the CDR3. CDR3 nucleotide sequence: TGTGCCACCAGCAGAGCTGGGACAGGGGGGGGCGAGCAGTACTTC. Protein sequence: CATSRAGTGGGEQYF. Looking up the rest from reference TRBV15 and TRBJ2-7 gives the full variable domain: DAMVIQNPRYQVTQFGKPVTLSCSQTLNHNVMYWYQQKSSQAPKLLFHYYDKDFNNEADTPDNFQSRRPNTSFCFLDIRSPGLGDTAMYLCATSRAGTGGGEQYFGPGTRLTVT.

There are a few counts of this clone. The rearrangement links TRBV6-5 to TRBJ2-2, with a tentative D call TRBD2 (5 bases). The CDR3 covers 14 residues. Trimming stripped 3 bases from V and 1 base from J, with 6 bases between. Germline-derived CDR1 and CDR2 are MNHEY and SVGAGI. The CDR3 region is CASSYSVNTGELFF. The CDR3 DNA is TGTGCCAGCAGTTATAGCGTGAACACCGGGGAGCTGTTTTTT.

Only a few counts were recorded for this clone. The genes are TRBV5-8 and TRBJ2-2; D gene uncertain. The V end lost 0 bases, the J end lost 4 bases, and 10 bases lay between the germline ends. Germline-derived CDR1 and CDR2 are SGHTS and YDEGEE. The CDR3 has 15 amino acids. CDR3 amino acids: CASSLGDRGTGELFF. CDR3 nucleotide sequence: TGTGCCAGCAGCTTGGGGGATCGTGGCACCGGGGAGCTGTTTTTT.

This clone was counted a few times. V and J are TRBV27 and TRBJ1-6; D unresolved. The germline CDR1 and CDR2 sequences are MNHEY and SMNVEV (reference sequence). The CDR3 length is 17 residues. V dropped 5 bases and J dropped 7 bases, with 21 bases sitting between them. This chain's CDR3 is CASSTPHGFLRNSPLHF. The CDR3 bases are TGTGCCAGCAGTACCCCTCACGGATTCCTTCGAAATTCACCCCTCCACTTT.

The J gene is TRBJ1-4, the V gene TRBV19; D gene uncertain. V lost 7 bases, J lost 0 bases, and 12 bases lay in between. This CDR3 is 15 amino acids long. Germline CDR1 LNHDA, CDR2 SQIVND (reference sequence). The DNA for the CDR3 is TGTGCCAGTATAAGGAGCTCGACAACTAATGAAAAACTGTTTTTT. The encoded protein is CASIRSSTTNEKLFF.

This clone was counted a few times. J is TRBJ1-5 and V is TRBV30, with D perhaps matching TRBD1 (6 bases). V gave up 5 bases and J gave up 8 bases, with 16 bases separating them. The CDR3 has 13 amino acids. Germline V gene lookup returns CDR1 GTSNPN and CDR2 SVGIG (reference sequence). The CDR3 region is CAWSTGTGEPQHF. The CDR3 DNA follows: TGTGCCTGGTCCACAGGGACGGGGGAGCCCCAGCATTTT.

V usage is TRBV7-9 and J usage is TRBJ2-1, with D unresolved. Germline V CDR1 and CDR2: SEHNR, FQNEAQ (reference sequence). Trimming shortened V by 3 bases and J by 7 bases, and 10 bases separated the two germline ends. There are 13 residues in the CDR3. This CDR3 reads CASSFLSSNEQFF. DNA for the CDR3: TGTGCCAGCAGCTTTCTAAGTTCTAATGAGCAGTTCTTC.

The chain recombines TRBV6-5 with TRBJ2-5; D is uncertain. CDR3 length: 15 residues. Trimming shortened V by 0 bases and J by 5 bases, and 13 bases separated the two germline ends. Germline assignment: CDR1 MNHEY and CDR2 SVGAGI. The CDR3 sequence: CASSYSWGSSETQYF. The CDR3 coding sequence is TGTGCCAGCAGTTACTCCTGGGGTTCGAGTGAGACCCAGTACTTC.

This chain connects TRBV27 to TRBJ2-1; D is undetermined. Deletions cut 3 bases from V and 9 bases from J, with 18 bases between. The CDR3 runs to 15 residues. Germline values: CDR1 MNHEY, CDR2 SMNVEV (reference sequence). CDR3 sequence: CASSLSKATTGEQFF. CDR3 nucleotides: TGTGCCAGCAGTTTGTCGAAGGCCACTACGGGTGAGCAGTTCTTC.

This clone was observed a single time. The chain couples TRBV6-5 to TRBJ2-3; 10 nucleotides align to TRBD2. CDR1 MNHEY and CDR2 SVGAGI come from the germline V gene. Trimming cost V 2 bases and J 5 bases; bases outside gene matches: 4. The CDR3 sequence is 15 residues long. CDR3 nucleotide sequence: TGTGCCAGCAGTTACGCTCTAGCGGGAGAAGATACGCAGTATTTT. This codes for CASSYALAGEDTQYF.

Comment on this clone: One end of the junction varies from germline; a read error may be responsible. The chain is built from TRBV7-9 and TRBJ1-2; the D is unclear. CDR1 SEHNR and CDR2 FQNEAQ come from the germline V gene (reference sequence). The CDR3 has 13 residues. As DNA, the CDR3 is TGTGCCAGCAGCTTAGTATTAAGAGGACCGGAGATCTTC. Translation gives CASSLVLRGPEIF. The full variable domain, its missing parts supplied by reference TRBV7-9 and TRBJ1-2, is DTGVSQNPRHKITKRGQNVTFRCDPISEHNRLYWYRQTLGQGPEFLTYFQNEAQLEKSRLLSDRFSAERPKGSFSTLEIQRTEQGDSAMYLCASSLVLRGPEIFGSGTRLTVV.

The CDR3 nucleotides read TGCAGCGTTGAAATCCTAGAAACAGATACGCAGTATTTT. It yields the protein CSVEILETDTQYF. The chain carries TRBV29-1 and TRBJ2-3; D is uncertain. V shed 2 bases and J shed 3 bases, with 9 bases lying between them. This CDR3 spans 13 amino acids. CDR1 SQVTM and CDR2 ANQGSEA come from the germline V gene.

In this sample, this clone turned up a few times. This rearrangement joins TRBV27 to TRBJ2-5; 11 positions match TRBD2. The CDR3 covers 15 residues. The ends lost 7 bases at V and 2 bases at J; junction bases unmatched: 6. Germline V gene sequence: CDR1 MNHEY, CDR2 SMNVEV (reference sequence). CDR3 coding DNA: TGTGCCAGCAATCTAGCGGGGGGCCGTCAAGAGACCCAGTACTTC. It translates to CASNLAGGRQETQYF.

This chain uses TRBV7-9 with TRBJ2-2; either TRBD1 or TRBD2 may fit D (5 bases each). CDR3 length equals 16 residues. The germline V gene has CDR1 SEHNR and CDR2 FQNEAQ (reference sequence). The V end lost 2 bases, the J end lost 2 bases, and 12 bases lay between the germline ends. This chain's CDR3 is CASSLRWGLNTGELFF. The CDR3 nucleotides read TGTGCCAGCAGCTTACGGTGGGGGTTAAACACCGGGGAGCTGTTTTTT.

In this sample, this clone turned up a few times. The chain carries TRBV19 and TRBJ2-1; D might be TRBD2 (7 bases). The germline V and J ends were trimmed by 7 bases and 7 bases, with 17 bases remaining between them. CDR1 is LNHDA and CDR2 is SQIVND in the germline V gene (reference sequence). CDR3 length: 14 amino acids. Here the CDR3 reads CASKRGGGWNEQFF. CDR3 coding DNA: TGTGCCAGTAAAAGAGGGGGGGGGTGGAATGAGCAGTTCTTC.

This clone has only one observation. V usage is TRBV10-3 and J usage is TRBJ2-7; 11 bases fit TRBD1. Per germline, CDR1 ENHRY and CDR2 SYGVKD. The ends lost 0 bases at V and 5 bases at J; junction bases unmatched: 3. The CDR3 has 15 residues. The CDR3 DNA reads TGTGCCATCAGTGAGTCACAGGACAGGGGGCACGAGCAGTACTTC. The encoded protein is CAISESQDRGHEQYF.

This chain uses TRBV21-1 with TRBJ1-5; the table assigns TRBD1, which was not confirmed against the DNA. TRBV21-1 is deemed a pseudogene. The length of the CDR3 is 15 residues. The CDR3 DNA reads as TGTGCCAGCAGCAAAGAAGGGACAGGATATCAGCCCCAGCATTTT. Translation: CASSKEGTGYQPQHF.

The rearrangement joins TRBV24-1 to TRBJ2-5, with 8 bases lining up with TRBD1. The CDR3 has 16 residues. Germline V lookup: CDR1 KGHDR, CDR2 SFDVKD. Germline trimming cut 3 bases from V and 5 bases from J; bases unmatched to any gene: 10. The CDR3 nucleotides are TGTGCCACCAGTGATACCTCGGACAGGGCATTCGAGACCCAGTACTTC. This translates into CATSDTSDRAFETQYF.

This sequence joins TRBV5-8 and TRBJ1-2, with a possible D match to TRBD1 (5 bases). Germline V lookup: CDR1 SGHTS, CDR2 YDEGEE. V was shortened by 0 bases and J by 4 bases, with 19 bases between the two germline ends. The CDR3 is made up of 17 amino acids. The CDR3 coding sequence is TGTGCCAGCAGCTTGGGGACCTCCCGGGACGGGAGCTATGGCTACACCTTC. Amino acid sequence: CASSLGTSRDGSYGYTF.

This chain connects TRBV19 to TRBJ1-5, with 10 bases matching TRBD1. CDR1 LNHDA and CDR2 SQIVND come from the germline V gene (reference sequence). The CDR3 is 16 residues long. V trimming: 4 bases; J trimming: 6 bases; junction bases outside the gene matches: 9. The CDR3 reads CASSTRGTGAGQPQHF. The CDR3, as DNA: TGTGCCAGTAGTACCCGAGGGACAGGGGCGGGTCAGCCCCAGCATTTT.

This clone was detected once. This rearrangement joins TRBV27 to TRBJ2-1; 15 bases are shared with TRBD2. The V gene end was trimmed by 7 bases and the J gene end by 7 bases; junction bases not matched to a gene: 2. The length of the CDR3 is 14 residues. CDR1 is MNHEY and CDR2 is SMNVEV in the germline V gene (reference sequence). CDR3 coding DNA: TGTGCCAGCATTGGACTAGCGGGGGGGAATGAGCAGTTCTTC. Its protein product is CASIGLAGGNEQFF.

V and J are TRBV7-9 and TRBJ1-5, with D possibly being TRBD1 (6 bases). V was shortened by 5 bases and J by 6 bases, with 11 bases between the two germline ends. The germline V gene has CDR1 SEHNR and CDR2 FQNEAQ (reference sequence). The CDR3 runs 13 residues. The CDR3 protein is CASSTGFAQPQHF. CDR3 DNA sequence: TGTGCCAGCAGCACAGGGTTCGCTCAGCCCCAGCATTTT.

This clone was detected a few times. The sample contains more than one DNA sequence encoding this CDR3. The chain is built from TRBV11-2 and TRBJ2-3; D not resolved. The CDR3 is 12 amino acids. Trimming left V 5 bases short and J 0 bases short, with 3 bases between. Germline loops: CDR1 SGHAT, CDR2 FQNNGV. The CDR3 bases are TGTGCCAGCAGCCCGAGCACAGATACGCAGTATTTT. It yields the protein CASSPSTDTQYF. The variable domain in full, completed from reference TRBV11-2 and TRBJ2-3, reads EAGVAQSPRYKIIEKRQSVAFWCNPISGHATLYWYQQILGQGPKLLIQFQNNGVVDDSQLPKDRFSAERLKGVDSTLKIQPAKLEDSAVYLCASSPSTDTQYFGPGTRLTVL.